This entry lists 32 T cell receptor beta chains sequenced from one sample in a study of shared clonotypes between healthy human individuals. The data were produced by immunoSEQ multiplex PCR, yet TCRdb's version contains in-frame clones alone and is incomplete. The sample has about 1.5 million clones, around 98% seen once. The sequenced material came from naive CD4+ T cells sorted from blood. Subset of the sample: CD45RA+ positively selected. These receptors were taken from a man aged 25-45 years in good health.

The chain carries TRBV19 and TRBJ2-7; 10 positions match TRBD1. J lost 6 bases, V lost 6 bases, and 5 bases had no gene match. The germline gives CDR1 LNHDA, CDR2 SQIVND (reference sequence). The CDR3 loop spans 13 amino acids. This CDR3 is CASRPGQGSEQYF. The CDR3 region has the DNA TGTGCCAGTAGACCGGGACAGGGGTCCGAGCAGTACTTC.

V gene TRBV28 combines with J gene TRBJ2-1; D is unresolved. From germline, CDR1 is MDHEN and CDR2 SYDVKM. The CDR3 runs to 12 residues. Trimming pared 3 bases from V and 10 bases from J, leaving 10 bases between. In DNA form, the CDR3 reads TGTGCCAGCAGTTTCTTAGGGCGGGAGCAGTTCTTC. Translated: CASSFLGREQFF.

V usage is TRBV11-3 and J usage is TRBJ2-2; possible D gene TRBD2, 6 bases. V gave up 5 bases and J gave up 7 bases, with 17 bases separating them. CDR1 SGHNT and CDR2 YENEEA come from the germline V gene. The CDR3 is 15 amino acids. Here the CDR3 reads CASSPWDLRGGELFF. The CDR3 DNA sequence: TGTGCCAGCAGCCCTTGGGACTTGAGGGGCGGGGAGCTGTTTTTT.

The chain combines TRBV7-8 with TRBJ2-7; 8 nucleotides align to TRBD2. CDR3 length equals 16 residues. The germline V gene encodes CDR1 SGHVS and CDR2 FQNEAQ. With V trimmed by 5 bases and J by 2 bases, 11 bases remained unmatched. CDR3 loop: CASSGPGGRVAYEQYF. In DNA form, the CDR3 reads TGTGCCAGCAGCGGCCCGGGGGGGCGGGTAGCCTACGAGCAGTACTTC.

The V and J genes are TRBV18 and TRBJ1-4; D remains ambiguous. Germline V gene lookup returns CDR1 KGHSH and CDR2 LQKENI. There are 16 residues in the CDR3. V was trimmed by 3 bases and J by 0 bases, leaving 11 bases between them. CDR3 bases: TGTGCCAGCTCACCCCTTCCACAAGCAACTAATGAAAAACTGTTTTTT. Encoded protein: CASSPLPQATNEKLFF.

The chain employs TRBV7-2 and TRBJ2-7; TRBD2 matches at 10 bases. Germline V gene data show CDR1 as SGHTA and CDR2 as FQGNSA. The CDR3 is 17 residues long. V trimming: 3 bases; J trimming: 6 bases; junction bases outside the gene matches: 14. The CDR3: CASSFNLAGVNRGEQYF. DNA for the CDR3: TGTGCCAGCAGCTTTAACCTAGCGGGAGTCAACCGTGGCGAGCAGTACTTC.

The V and J genes are TRBV28 and TRBJ1-5; D unresolved. The CDR3 contains 14 residues. V lost 3 bases and J lost 0, with 6 bases in between. The germline V gene has CDR1 MDHEN and CDR2 SYDVKM. This CDR3 is CASSLSLSNQPQHF. CDR3 DNA sequence: TGTGCCAGCAGTTTGAGTCTTAGCAATCAGCCCCAGCATTTT.

The chain has TRBV6-5 and TRBJ2-1; 9 bases map to TRBD1. Germline V gives CDR1 MNHEY, CDR2 SVGAGI. The J segment lost 8 bases and the V segment lost 6 bases, leaving 5 bases of the junction unmatched. The CDR3 covers 13 residues. The CDR3 DNA follows: TGTGCCAGCAGAGGGGACAGGGACGATGAGCAGTTCTTC. Translated, it gives CASRGDRDDEQFF.

The chain couples TRBV23-1 to TRBJ1-4, with 9 bases lining up with TRBD1. TRBV23-1 is given ORF status, its function remaining uncertain. The CDR3 is 16 amino acids. Trimming at V came to 7 bases and at J to 0 bases, leaving 6 bases not matched to a gene. The CDR3, as DNA: TGCGCCAGCAACCGGACAGGGGAAACAACTAATGAAAAACTGTTTTTT. Translated: CASNRTGETTNEKLFF.

The chain recombines TRBV30 with TRBJ2-7; 14 nucleotides agree with TRBD2. The CDR3 is 17 residues long. V gave up 0 bases and J gave up 3 bases; unmatched junction bases: 7. Per germline, CDR1 GTSNPN and CDR2 SVGIG (reference sequence). In nucleotides, the CDR3 is TGTGCCTGGAGTGTCTTCGGGACTAGCGGGAGTTTCTACGAGCAGTACTTC. This codes for CAWSVFGTSGSFYEQYF.

The genes are TRBV19 and TRBJ2-3, with D unclear. V was pared by 4 bases and J by 6 bases, with 11 bases between. The CDR3 has 13 amino acids. Germline V gene sequence: CDR1 LNHDA, CDR2 SQIVND (reference sequence). Written as DNA, the CDR3 is TGTGCCAGTAGTAAACCGCGGCCGGATACGCAGTATTTT. It encodes CASSKPRPDTQYF.

The rearrangement uses TRBV18 and TRBJ2-3; no clear D gene. Germline V gene data show CDR1 as KGHSH and CDR2 as LQKENI. Trimming left V 5 bases short and J 6 bases short, with 18 bases between. This CDR3 has 15 residues. The CDR3 nucleotides are TGTGCCAGCTCAAGAGAAACCGGGTCGTTGGATACGCAGTATTTT. It translates to CASSRETGSLDTQYF. The entire variable domain, with the rest obtained from reference TRBV18 and TRBJ2-3, is as follows: NAGVMQNPRHLVRRRGQEARLRCSPMKGHSHVYWYRQLPEEGLKFMVYLQKENIIDESGMPKERFSAEFPKEGPSILRIQQVVRGDSAAYFCASSRETGSLDTQYFGPGTRLTVL.

V is TRBV27 and J is TRBJ1-5, with D tentatively TRBD1 (5 bases). V dropped 5 bases and J dropped 7 bases, with 18 bases sitting between them. The length of the CDR3 is 15 residues. Germline lookup yields CDR1 MNHEY and CDR2 SMNVEV (reference sequence). The CDR3 region is CASSPNYGGDQPQHF. Here the CDR3 DNA reads TGTGCCAGCAGTCCGAATTATGGAGGGGACCAGCCCCAGCATTTT.

This chain links TRBV28 with TRBJ2-1; D gene ambiguous. Germline CDR1 MDHEN, CDR2 SYDVKM. The CDR3 is 12 residues long. V was clipped by 7 bases and J by 7 bases, with 11 bases between them. The CDR3 DNA reads as TGTGCCAGCAAAGGATGGTGGAATGAGCAGTTCTTC. Its protein product is CASKGWWNEQFF. The complete variable domain, with remaining parts taken from reference TRBV28 and TRBJ2-1, reads DVKVTQSSRYLVKRTGEKVFLECVQDMDHENMFWYRQDPGLGLRLIYFSYDVKMKEKGDIPEGYSVSREKKERFSLILESASTNQTSMYLCASKGWWNEQFFGPGTRLTVL.

This chain joins TRBV5-1 and TRBJ2-5; TRBD2 matches 15 bases. The V segment lost 7 bases and the J segment 5 bases; nucleotides outside the gene matches: 9. The V gene's germline CDR1 is SGHRS and CDR2 YFSETQ. CDR3 length: 16 amino acids. DNA for the CDR3: TGCGCCAGCGGACTAGCGGGAGGGCCCTCGTGGGAGACCCAGTACTTC. It codes for CASGLAGGPSWETQYF. Complete variable domain (other parts from reference TRBV5-1 and TRBJ2-5): KAGVTQTPRYLIKTRGQQVTLSCSPISGHRSVSWYQQTPGQGLQFLFEYFSETQRNKGNFPGRFSGRQFSNSRSEMNVSTLELGDSALYLCASGLAGGPSWETQYFGPGTRLLVL.

This clone has a single count. V and J are TRBV27 and TRBJ2-1, with 14 bases identical to TRBD2. The V gene end was trimmed by 1 base and the J gene end by 7 bases; junction bases not matched to a gene: 3. The CDR3 sequence is 16 residues long. The germline CDR1 and CDR2 sequences are MNHEY and SMNVEV (reference sequence). The CDR3 nucleotides read TGTGCCAGCAGTTTATACCGACTAGCGGGAGGGAATGAGCAGTTCTTC. It codes for CASSLYRLAGGNEQFF.

Note on this clone: Other nucleotide sequences in the sample specify the same CDR3. The genes are TRBV4-3 and TRBJ2-7; D gene ambiguous. Germline-derived CDR1 and CDR2 are LGHNA and YSLEER. V lost 1 base, J lost 2 bases, and 9 bases lay in between. The CDR3 totals 14 residues. CDR3 coding DNA: TGCGCCAGCAGCCAAGTTAGGGCAGCCTACGAGCAGTACTTC. The encoded protein is CASSQVRAAYEQYF.

The V call is TRBV11-2, the J call TRBJ2-2; 10 nucleotides line up with TRBD2. This CDR3 has 15 amino acids. With 4 bases clipped from V and 5 bases from J, the junction kept 4 bases outside the gene matches. Germline CDR1 is SGHAT and CDR2 is FQNNGV. CDR3 amino acids: CASSSRTSGTGELFF. CDR3 nucleotide sequence: TGTGCCAGCAGCTCCAGGACTAGCGGAACCGGGGAGCTGTTTTTT.

The chain combines TRBV4-2 with TRBJ2-1, with D unclear. Between the trimmed V and J ends, which lost 0 bases and 5 bases, there was a span of 5 bases. Per the germline V gene, CDR1 is LGHNA and CDR2 is YNFKEQ. There are 13 residues in the CDR3. The CDR3: CASSQESHNEQFF. The CDR3 DNA reads as TGTGCCAGCAGCCAAGAGTCACACAATGAGCAGTTCTTC.

The V call is TRBV7-6, the J call TRBJ1-5; D possibly corresponds to TRBD1 (5 bases). V lost 5 bases, J lost 9 bases, and 14 bases lay in between. CDR3 length equals 13 residues. Germline lookup yields CDR1 SGHVS and CDR2 FNYEAQ. The CDR3 region has the DNA TGTGCCAGCAGCGCCGGGGGAGCCGCGCCCCAGCATTTT. Translation: CASSAGGAAPQHF.

The V call is TRBV30, the J call TRBJ2-5, with D perhaps TRBD2 (5 bases). Germline V gene sequence: CDR1 GTSNPN, CDR2 SVGIG (reference sequence). The V end was cut by 0 bases, the J end by 4 bases, with 9 bases between. This CDR3 contains 13 residues. CDR3 DNA: TGTGCCTGGAGTGTACTTCGGGGAGAGACCCAGTACTTC. It yields the protein CAWSVLRGETQYF.

This chain links TRBV9 with TRBJ1-1; maybe TRBD1 (5 bases). Trimming took off 0 bases at V and 0 bases at J, with 9 bases between the two ends. Per the germline V gene, CDR1 is SGDLS and CDR2 is YYNGEE. The CDR3 spans 15 residues. Written as DNA, the CDR3 is TGTGCCAGCAGCGTAGGGGGACGGATGAACACTGAAGCTTTCTTT. Its protein is CASSVGGRMNTEAFF. The entire variable domain, with the rest obtained from reference TRBV9 and TRBJ1-1, is as follows: DSGVTQTPKHLITATGQRVTLRCSPRSGDLSVYWYQQSLDQGLQFLIQYYNGEERAKGNILERFSAQQFPDLHSELNLSSLELGDSALYFCASSVGGRMNTEAFFGQGTRLTVV.

This clone was counted once. This chain links TRBV7-3 with TRBJ2-3; D not resolved. CDR1 SGHTA and CDR2 FQGTGA come from the germline V gene. The CDR3 loop spans 14 amino acids. V was trimmed by 0 bases and J by 6 bases, leaving 10 bases between them. Here the CDR3 reads CASSLTGGADTQYF. DNA of the CDR3: TGTGCCAGCAGCTTAACGGGTGGAGCCGATACGCAGTATTTT.

The V call is TRBV10-2, the J call TRBJ1-2; possibly TRBD1 for D (6 bases). Trimming cost V 5 bases and J 7 bases, with 11 bases left between them. CDR3 size: 12 residues. The germline V gene has CDR1 WSHSY and CDR2 SAAADI. The CDR3 loop reads CASSKQGPGYTF. In DNA form, the CDR3 reads TGCGCCAGCAGTAAACAGGGACCTGGCTACACCTTC.

The chain joins TRBV30 to TRBJ2-3; 10 bases map to TRBD1. J gave up 4 bases and V 3 bases, and 13 bases lay outside the gene matches. This CDR3 comprises 17 residues. Germline V gene sequence: CDR1 GTSNPN, CDR2 SVGIG (reference sequence). The CDR3, as DNA: TGTGCCTGGAGCTTCGTGAGGGACAGGGGACCTTCAGATACGCAGTATTTT. This sequence encodes CAWSFVRDRGPSDTQYF.

This clone was seen just once. The genes are TRBV28 and TRBJ1-2, with 7 bases lining up with TRBD1. The CDR3 has 16 amino acids. V shed 5 bases, J shed 4 bases, and the junction held 13 bases outside the gene matches. Germline CDR1 is MDHEN and CDR2 is SYDVKM. The CDR3 coding sequence is TGTGCCAGCAGTCCGCCAGGGGGACACTACTCCTATGGCTACACCTTC. This translates into CASSPPGGHYSYGYTF.

The chain uses TRBV19 and TRBJ1-2, with TRBD1 identical over 8 bases. With 9 bases clipped from V and 7 bases from J, the junction kept 19 bases outside the gene matches. The CDR3 is made up of 16 amino acids. Germline V gene data show CDR1 as LNHDA and CDR2 as SQIVND (reference sequence). CDR3 loop: CASPSPVRQGAGGYTF. The CDR3 region has the DNA TGTGCCAGCCCTTCGCCAGTTCGTCAGGGGGCAGGTGGCTACACCTTC.

V usage is TRBV11-2 and J usage is TRBJ2-1; no firm D call. Trimming removed 2 bases from V and 2 bases from J, with 7 bases in between. This CDR3 is built from 14 residues. The germline gives CDR1 SGHAT, CDR2 FQNNGV. CDR3 nucleotides: TGTGCCAGCAGCTTAAGTGACACCTACAATGAGCAGTTCTTC. Protein product: CASSLSDTYNEQFF.

This clone was recorded only once. This specimen includes other DNA sequences encoding the same CDR3. The chain combines TRBV10-3 with TRBJ2-7; weak D call: TRBD2 (5 bases). The germline V gene has CDR1 ENHRY and CDR2 SYGVKD. Trimming took 2 bases from V and 3 from J, leaving 11 bases between them. This CDR3 contains 14 residues. The CDR3 DNA reads TGTGCCATCAGTGAGGGCCTAGCCGGCTACGAGCAGTACTTC. It is translated as CAISEGLAGYEQYF.

The chain carries TRBV5-4 and TRBJ2-7; tentatively, D is TRBD1 or TRBD2 (5 bases each). Trimming left V 0 bases short and J 0 bases short, with 13 bases between. Per germline, CDR1 SGHNT and CDR2 YYREEE (reference sequence). The CDR3 extends over 16 amino acids. The CDR3 DNA follows: TGTGCCAGCAGCTTGGCAGGGAGCGCTACCTCCTACGAGCAGTACTTC. It yields the protein CASSLAGSATSYEQYF.

This clone was detected only once. V and J are TRBV9 and TRBJ2-1, with 9 positions matching TRBD2. Per the germline V gene, CDR1 is SGDLS and CDR2 is YYNGEE. Trimming took 0 bases from V and 6 from J; bases not matched to a gene: 10. The CDR3 runs 17 residues. CDR3 sequence: CASSVAVFSGRGNEQFF. CDR3 DNA: TGTGCCAGCAGCGTAGCTGTGTTTAGCGGGAGAGGCAATGAGCAGTTCTTC.

V usage is TRBV5-4 and J usage is TRBJ2-7, with 10 bases aligning to TRBD1. The germline gives CDR1 SGHNT, CDR2 YYREEE (reference sequence). V shed 4 bases, J shed 2 bases, and the junction held 6 bases outside the gene matches. CDR3 size: 15 residues. The CDR3 DNA is TGTGCCAGCAGCCGCCGGGACAGGGGCGCCTACGAGCAGTACTTC. The encoded protein is CASSRRDRGAYEQYF.